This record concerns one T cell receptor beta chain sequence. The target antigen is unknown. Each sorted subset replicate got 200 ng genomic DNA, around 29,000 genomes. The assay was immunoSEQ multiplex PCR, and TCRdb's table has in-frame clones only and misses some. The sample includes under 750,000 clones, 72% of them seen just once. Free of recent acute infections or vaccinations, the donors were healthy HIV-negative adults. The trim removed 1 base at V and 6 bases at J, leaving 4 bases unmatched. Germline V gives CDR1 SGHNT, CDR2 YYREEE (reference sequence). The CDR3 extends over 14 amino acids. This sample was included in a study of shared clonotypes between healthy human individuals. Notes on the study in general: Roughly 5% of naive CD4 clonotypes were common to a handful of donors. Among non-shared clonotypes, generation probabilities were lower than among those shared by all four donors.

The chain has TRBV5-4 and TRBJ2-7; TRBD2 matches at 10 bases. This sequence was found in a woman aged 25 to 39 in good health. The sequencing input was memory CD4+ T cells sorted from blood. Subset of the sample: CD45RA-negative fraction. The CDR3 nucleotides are TGTGCCAGCAGCTTGAGGCTAGCGGGAGCCGAGCAGTACTTC. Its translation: CASSLRLAGAEQYF.